The 20 T cell receptor beta chains reported below all come from one sample, sequenced in a study of shared T cell receptors in the human thymus. The data were produced by immunoSEQ multiplex PCR, yet TCRdb's version contains in-frame clones alone and is incomplete. The sample shows about 660,000 clones, around nine tenths of them seen only once. This sample also belongs to another study, concerning human thymus T cells.

The sample taken for sequencing was thymocytes. These receptors came from a boy younger than two with a congenital heart defect.

The J gene is TRBJ2-2, the V gene TRBV11-2; D perhaps matches TRBD2 (5 bases). The ends were cut back, 3 bases at V and 6 bases at J, with 23 bases in the middle. Per germline, CDR1 SGHAT and CDR2 FQNNGV. The CDR3 runs to 18 residues. This CDR3 reads CASSFPQRKRRRAGELFF. The CDR3 DNA reads TGTGCCAGCAGCTTCCCCCAACGTAAAAGGAGGCGCGCCGGGGAGCTGTTTTTT.

This chain uses TRBV30 with TRBJ1-3; tentative D call: TRBD1 (6 bases). Germline CDR1 is GTSNPN and CDR2 is SVGIG (reference sequence). The CDR3 has 14 amino acids. V lost 2 bases to trimming and J lost 4 bases, with 12 bases between them. CDR3 sequence: CAWSPPGAGNTIYF. CDR3 DNA sequence: TGTGCCTGGAGTCCCCCAGGGGCGGGAAACACCATATATTTT.

The J gene is TRBJ2-7, the V gene TRBV7-6, with D possibly TRBD2 on 6 matching bases. The CDR3 length is 15 residues. Germline V lookup: CDR1 SGHVS, CDR2 FNYEAQ. V dropped 5 bases and J dropped 4 bases, with 18 bases sitting between them. The DNA of the CDR3 is TGTGCCAGCAGCCCCGGGGGTGGGCACAATTACGAGCAGTACTTC. It is translated as CASSPGGGHNYEQYF.

V is TRBV18 and J is TRBJ2-2; D is possibly TRBD2 (6 bases). With 3 bases removed from V and 4 bases from J, the gap between germline ends came to 15 bases. There are 16 residues in the CDR3. Germline V lookup: CDR1 KGHSH, CDR2 LQKENI. CDR3 protein: CASSPRPRGFTGELFF. The CDR3 nucleotides are TGTGCCAGCTCACCCCGGCCTCGGGGGTTCACCGGGGAGCTGTTTTTT.

The chain recombines TRBV6-1 with TRBJ2-7; TRBD1 agrees at 8 bases. The CDR3 loop spans 15 amino acids. With V trimmed by 7 bases and J by 3 bases, 11 bases remained unmatched. The germline gives CDR1 MNHNS, CDR2 SASEGT. DNA of the CDR3: TGTGCCAGCACTGGGGCTGGACAGGGAAGCTACGAGCAGTACTTC. As protein: CASTGAGQGSYEQYF.

The J gene is TRBJ2-3, the V gene TRBV5-4; D is perhaps TRBD2 (6 bases). Trimming took 0 bases from V and 0 from J, leaving 11 bases between them. Germline CDR1 SGHNT, CDR2 YYREEE (reference sequence). The CDR3 has 16 residues. CDR3 protein: CASSLAGSFSTDTQYF. DNA for the CDR3: TGTGCCAGCAGCTTGGCCGGGAGTTTCAGCACAGATACGCAGTATTTT. The full variable domain, completed using reference TRBV5-4 and TRBJ2-3, is ETGVTQSPTHLIKTRGQQVTLRCSSQSGHNTVSWYQQALGQGPQFIFQYYREEENGRGNFPPRFSGLQFPNYSSELNVNALELDDSALYLCASSLAGSFSTDTQYFGPGTRLTVL.

V gene TRBV27 combines with J gene TRBJ2-1; 12 bases map to TRBD2. The CDR3 has 19 residues. Germline-derived CDR1 and CDR2 are MNHEY and SMNVEV (reference sequence). The J segment lost 0 bases and the V segment lost 5 bases, leaving 11 bases of the junction unmatched. The CDR3 reads CASSLGTSGPKSSYNEQFF. The DNA of the CDR3 is TGTGCCAGCAGTCTCGGGACTAGCGGGCCTAAGAGCTCCTACAATGAGCAGTTCTTC.

The chain couples TRBV7-9 to TRBJ1-1; D perhaps matches TRBD1 (6 bases). The CDR3 is made up of 13 amino acids. Between the trimmed V and J ends, which lost 4 bases and 11 bases, there was a span of 17 bases. CDR1 SEHNR and CDR2 FQNEAQ come from the germline V gene (reference sequence). The CDR3 DNA follows: TGTGCCAGCAGCTCGCGCGGGGGCGTCGGTGCTTTCTTT. Its protein product is CASSSRGGVGAFF.

The V and J genes are TRBV28 and TRBJ1-5; D perhaps matches TRBD1 (5 bases). Germline V gene data show CDR1 as MDHEN and CDR2 as SYDVKM. This CDR3 region has 17 residues. V was clipped by 8 bases and J by 6 bases, with 26 bases between them. CDR3 sequence (DNA): TGTGCCAGCGCTGGGGGGGGTGACTTGGAAAGGGGTCAGCCCCAGCATTTT. This sequence encodes CASAGGGDLERGQPQHF.

CDR3 sequence (DNA): TGCGCCAGCAGCCACCGACCGGGACTTCCTTCCGAGCAGTACTTC. Translating gives CASSHRPGLPSEQYF. This chain uses TRBV4-3 with TRBJ2-7, with D perhaps TRBD2 (6 bases). CDR3 length: 15 residues. V gave up 3 bases and J gave up 6 bases, with 18 bases separating them. Germline V gene data show CDR1 as LGHNA and CDR2 as YSLEER.

The chain joins TRBV4-2 to TRBJ1-1; 7 nucleotides agree with TRBD1. V was clipped by 2 bases and J by 3 bases; unmatched bases: 3. The germline V gene has CDR1 LGHNA and CDR2 YNFKEQ. This CDR3 region has 14 residues. As DNA, the CDR3 is TGTGCCAGCAGCCAAACCACAGGGGACACTGAAGCTTTCTTT. It translates to CASSQTTGDTEAFF.

The chain uses TRBV4-1 and TRBJ1-1; 7 bases map to TRBD1. This CDR3 is 15 amino acids long. Germline V gene data show CDR1 as MGHRA and CDR2 as YSYEKL. V shed 3 bases, J shed 3 bases, and the junction held 7 bases outside the gene matches. The CDR3 spells CASSQADRDHTEAFF. For the CDR3, the DNA is TGCGCCAGCAGCCAGGCCGACAGGGATCACACTGAAGCTTTCTTT.

This chain joins TRBV9 and TRBJ2-5; D possibly corresponds to TRBD2 (5 bases). This CDR3 is built from 14 residues. Trimming left V 4 bases short and J 4 bases short, with 14 bases between. CDR1 SGDLS and CDR2 YYNGEE come from the germline V gene. CDR3 nucleotides: TGTGCCAGCAGCTCGGAGCGGCCCACAGAGACCCAGTACTTC. Translated: CASSSERPTETQYF.

The genes are TRBV25-1 and TRBJ2-5; the D gene is possibly TRBD1 (6 bases). This CDR3 spans 18 amino acids. Germline V lookup: CDR1 MGHDK, CDR2 SYGVNS. V lost 3 bases to trimming and J lost 5 bases, with 25 bases between them. CDR3 region: CASSEIRSVGGSRETQYF. CDR3 DNA: TGTGCCAGCAGTGAGATCCGGTCGGTAGGGGGTAGTAGGGAGACCCAGTACTTC.

The gene calls are TRBV19 and TRBJ2-7; possibly TRBD2 for D (5 bases). V gave up 2 bases and J gave up 2 bases, with 13 bases separating them. Germline V gene data show CDR1 as LNHDA and CDR2 as SQIVND (reference sequence). The CDR3 runs to 15 residues. The CDR3 DNA reads TGTGCCAGTAGTATAATGAGGGAAGTTCCCTACGAGCAGTACTTC. It encodes CASSIMREVPYEQYF.

The chain has TRBV4-3 and TRBJ2-3; weak D call: TRBD2 (5 bases). The V gene's germline CDR1 is LGHNA and CDR2 YSLEER. Trimming cost V 1 base and J 3 bases, with 17 bases left between them. This CDR3 is built from 17 residues. The CDR3 DNA reads TGCGCCAGCAGCCAAGGTTCCCCGGGAATTGGGACAGATACGCAGTATTTT. It specifies CASSQGSPGIGTDTQYF.

The rearrangement links TRBV6-6 to TRBJ1-2; possibly TRBD1 for D (6 bases). Germline loops: CDR1 MNHNY, CDR2 SVGAGI (reference sequence). The CDR3 totals 16 residues. Trimming shortened V by 5 bases and J by 1 base, and 17 bases separated the two germline ends. The CDR3 DNA reads as TGTGCCAGCAGTGGACCCACAGGGAGGGGTAACTATGGCTACACCTTC. It translates to CASSGPTGRGNYGYTF.

This chain uses TRBV4-3 with TRBJ2-7, with D possibly being TRBD2 (6 bases). This CDR3 comprises 18 residues. The V gene lost 2 bases and the J gene lost 4 bases, with 24 bases spanning the gap. Per germline, CDR1 LGHNA and CDR2 YSLEER. DNA of the CDR3: TGCGCCAGCAGCCAACATACAGCCAGGGTAGCGGCAGTATACGAGCAGTACTTC. Translating gives CASSQHTARVAAVYEQYF.

V gene TRBV19 combines with J gene TRBJ2-1; TRBD2 matches 10 bases. Germline V gene data show CDR1 as LNHDA and CDR2 as SQIVND (reference sequence). The CDR3 length is 16 residues. V lost 7 bases and J lost 5; bases outside the gene matches: 11. The CDR3 DNA follows: TGTGCCAGTACCCCCCTCTACGGGACTAGCGACAATGAGCAGTTCTTC. Its protein product is CASTPLYGTSDNEQFF.

This clone appeared a single time. CDR3 sequence reads: CASSSRVLLRNTEAFF. Written as DNA, the CDR3 is TGTGCCAGCAGCTCTCGGGTCTTACTTCGCAACACTGAAGCTTTCTTT. This rearrangement joins TRBV11-2 to TRBJ1-1; no reliable D call. CDR3 length: 16 residues. Trimming left V 4 bases short and J 2 bases short, with 17 bases between. Germline V gene sequence: CDR1 SGHAT, CDR2 FQNNGV.